This T cell receptor beta chain was captured in a study of T cell responses to AZD1222 COVID-19 vaccine. Using immunoSEQ multiplex PCR, the repertoire was profiled, and TCRdb retains in-frame clones only, with some absent. The data contain about 120,000 clones, 70% to 90% of them seen just once; the ten biggest clones take up 17%. Germline V gives CDR1 MGHRA, CDR2 YSYEKL. Trimming cost V 4 bases and J 0 bases, with 11 bases left between them. The CDR3 loop spans 15 amino acids. This rearrangement joins TRBV4-1 to TRBJ2-3, with D possibly TRBD1 on 5 matching bases. Sequenced here: peripheral blood, sampled 28 days after the second AZD1222 dose. The TCR was taken from an adult who received the AZD1222 COVID-19 vaccine. The CDR3, as DNA: TGCGCCAGCAGCCGGGGCGGAACTAGCACAGATACGCAGTATTTT. Encoded protein: CASSRGGTSTDTQYF.